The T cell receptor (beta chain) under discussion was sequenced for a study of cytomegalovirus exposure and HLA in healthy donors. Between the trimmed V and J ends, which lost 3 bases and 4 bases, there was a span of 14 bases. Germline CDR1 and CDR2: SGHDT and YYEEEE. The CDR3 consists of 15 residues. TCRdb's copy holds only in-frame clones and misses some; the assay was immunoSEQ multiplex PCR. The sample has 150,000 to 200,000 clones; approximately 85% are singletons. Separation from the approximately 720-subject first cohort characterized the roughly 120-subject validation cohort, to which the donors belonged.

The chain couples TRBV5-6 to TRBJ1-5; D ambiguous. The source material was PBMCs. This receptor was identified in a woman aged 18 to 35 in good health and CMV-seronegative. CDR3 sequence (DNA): TGTGCCAGCAGCTCGCTCTTTCGGTGGAATCAGCCCCAGCATTTT. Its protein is CASSSLFRWNQPQHF.